This T cell receptor (beta chain) was captured in a study of shared clonotypes between healthy human individuals. The CDR3 totals 14 residues. CDR1 MDHEN and CDR2 SYDVKM come from the germline V gene. The V gene lost 6 bases and the J gene lost 0 bases, with 9 bases spanning the gap. In the case of this clone: Its specificity is not known. Other DNA sequences in this specimen translate into the identical CDR3.

The study ran the assay at deep level. Generated by immunoSEQ multiplex PCR, the TCRdb table keeps only in-frame clones and is missing some. The sample contains about 490,000 clones, around 78% of which appear only once. General study points: What limited the represented genetic and exposure-history diversity was the small number of donors. Clonotype sharing among donors, it was expected, would be affected by sequencing depth.

Sequencing was carried out using PBMCs. V gene TRBV28 combines with J gene TRBJ2-1; D is perhaps TRBD2 (6 bases). This receptor was obtained from a woman in her 40s in good health. Some clones in this sample may be carry-over from other donors' samples. CDR3: CASRSGSSYNEQFF. For the CDR3, the DNA is TGTGCCAGCAGATCCGGGAGCTCCTACAATGAGCAGTTCTTC. Looking up the rest from reference TRBV28 and TRBJ2-1 gives the full variable domain: DVKVTQSSRYLVKRTGEKVFLECVQDMDHENMFWYRQDPGLGLRLIYFSYDVKMKEKGDIPEGYSVSREKKERFSLILESASTNQTSMYLCASRSGSSYNEQFFGPGTRLTVL.